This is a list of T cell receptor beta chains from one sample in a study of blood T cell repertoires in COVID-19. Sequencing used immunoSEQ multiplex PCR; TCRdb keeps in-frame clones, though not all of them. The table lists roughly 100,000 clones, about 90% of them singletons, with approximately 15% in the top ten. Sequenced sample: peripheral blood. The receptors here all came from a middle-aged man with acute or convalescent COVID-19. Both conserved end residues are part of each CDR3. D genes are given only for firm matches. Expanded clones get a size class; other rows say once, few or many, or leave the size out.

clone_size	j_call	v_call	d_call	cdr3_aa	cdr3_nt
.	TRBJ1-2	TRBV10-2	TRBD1	CASSEGLTGSLNTF	TGCGCCAGCAGTGAGGGACTGACAGGGTCCCTCAACACCTTC
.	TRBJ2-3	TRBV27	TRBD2	CASSSTGTSRYTDTQYF	TGTGCCAGCAGTTCCACCGGGACTAGCCGATACACAGATACGCAGTATTTT
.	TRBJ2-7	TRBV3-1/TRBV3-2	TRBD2	CASSQDPSGGYEQYF	TGTGCCAGCAGCCAAGATCCTAGCGGGGGATACGAGCAGTACTTC
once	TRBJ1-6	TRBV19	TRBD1	CASSILLGQGASPLHF	TGTGCCAGTAGTATCCTTTTAGGACAGGGGGCTTCACCCCTCCACTTT
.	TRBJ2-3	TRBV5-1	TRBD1	CASRPGGNTDTQYF	TGCGCCAGCAGACCAGGGGGCAACACAGATACGCAGTATTTT
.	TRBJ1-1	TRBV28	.	CASSLPTAMNTEAFF	TGTGCCAGCAGTCTCCCGACAGCAATGAACACTGAAGCTTTCTTT
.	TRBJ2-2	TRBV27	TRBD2	CASSFRRPGRSGTSGRADTGELFF	TGTGCCAGCAGTTTTCGCCGTCCGGGCAGGTCCGGGACTAGCGGGAGGGCCGACACCGGGGAGCTGTTTTTT
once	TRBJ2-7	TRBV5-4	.	CASSRVGGYEQYF	TGTGCCAGCAGCCGGGTAGGGGGCTACGAGCAGTACTTC
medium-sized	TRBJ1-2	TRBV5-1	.	CASSPMDYGYTF	TGCGCCAGCAGCCCTATGGACTATGGCTACACCTTC
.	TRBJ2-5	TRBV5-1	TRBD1	CASSLAGGKVGAQYF	TGCGCCAGCAGCTTGGCAGGGGGAAAAGTCGGGGCCCAGTACTTC
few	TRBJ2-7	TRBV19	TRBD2	CASSMWREGGEQYF	TGTGCCAGTAGTATGTGGAGGGAGGGTGGCGAGCAGTACTTC
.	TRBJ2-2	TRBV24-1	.	CATSDPYRVPGELFF	TGTGCCACCAGTGATCCCTACAGGGTGCCCGGGGAGCTGTTTTTT
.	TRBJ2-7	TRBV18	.	CASSSLPQGGEQYF	TGTGCCAGCTCTTCCTTGCCTCAGGGTGGCGAGCAGTACTTC
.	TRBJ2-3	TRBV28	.	CASSPEGAADTQYF	TGTGCCAGCAGTCCGGAGGGGGCCGCAGATACGCAGTATTTT
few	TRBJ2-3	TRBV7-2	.	CASSARAGPTDTQYF	TGTGCCAGCAGCGCTAGGGCGGGACCCACAGATACGCAGTATTTT
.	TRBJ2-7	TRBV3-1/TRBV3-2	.	CASSQGVGSYEQYF	TGTGCCAGCAGCCAAGGCGTCGGCTCCTACGAGCAGTACTTC
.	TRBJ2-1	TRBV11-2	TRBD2	CASSHTGTSGYNEQFF	TGTGCCAGCAGCCACACCGGGACTAGCGGCTACAATGAGCAGTTCTTC
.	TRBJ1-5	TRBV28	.	CASSPGPSNQPQHF	TGTGCCAGCAGTCCAGGGCCTAGCAATCAGCCCCAGCATTTT
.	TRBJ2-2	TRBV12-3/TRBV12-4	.	CASSFKEAGELFF	TGTGCCAGCAGTTTTAAGGAGGCCGGGGAGCTGTTTTTT
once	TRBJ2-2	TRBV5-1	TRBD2	CASSLSLAGRTGELFF	TGCGCCAGCAGCTTATCCCTAGCGGGAAGGACCGGGGAGCTGTTTTTT
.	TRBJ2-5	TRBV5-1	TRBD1	CASSLTGAFGETQYF	TGCGCCAGCAGCTTGACAGGGGCGTTTGGAGAGACCCAGTACTTC
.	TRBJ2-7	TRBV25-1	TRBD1	CASSEGAGGSLYEQYF	TGTGCCAGCAGTGAAGGGGCAGGGGGCTCCCTCTACGAGCAGTACTTC
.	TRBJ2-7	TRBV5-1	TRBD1	CASSLQGVDEQYF	TGCGCCAGCAGCTTGCAGGGGGTAGACGAGCAGTACTTC
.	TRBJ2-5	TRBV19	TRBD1	CASSTWTGRMTQYF	TGTGCCAGTAGTACCTGGACAGGGAGGATGACCCAGTACTTC
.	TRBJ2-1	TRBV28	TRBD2	CASSFGASGRNYNEQFF	TGTGCCAGCAGTTTTGGGGCTAGCGGGAGAAACTACAATGAGCAGTTCTTC
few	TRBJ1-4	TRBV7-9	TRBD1	CASSLGQGNEKLFF	TGTGCCAGCAGCTTAGGACAGGGAAATGAAAAACTGTTTTTT
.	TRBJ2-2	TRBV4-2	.	CASSQDRGTGELFF	TGTGCCAGCAGCCAAGACCGCGGGACCGGGGAGCTGTTTTTT
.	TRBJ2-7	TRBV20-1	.	CSASSDSYEQYF	TGCAGTGCTAGTAGCGACTCCTACGAGCAGTACTTC
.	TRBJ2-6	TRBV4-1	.	CASRQLRGANVLTF	TGCGCCAGCAGACAGCTCCGTGGGGCCAACGTCCTGACTTTC
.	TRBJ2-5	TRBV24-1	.	CATSALGETQYF	TGTGCCACCAGTGCGCTAGGCGAGACCCAGTACTTC
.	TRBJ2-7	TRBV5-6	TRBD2	CASSFIGLAFGDEQYF	TGTGCCAGCAGCTTTATTGGACTAGCCTTTGGGGACGAGCAGTACTTC
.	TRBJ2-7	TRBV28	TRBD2	CASSPGLAGGGEQYF	TGTGCCAGCAGTCCGGGACTAGCGGGAGGAGGGGAGCAGTACTTC
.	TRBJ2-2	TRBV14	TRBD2	CASSTQRGLNTGELFF	TGTGCCAGCAGCACCCAGCGGGGGCTGAACACCGGGGAGCTGTTTTTT
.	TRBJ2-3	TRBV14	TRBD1	CASSQWGQLHTQYF	TGTGCCAGCAGCCAATGGGGACAGTTACATACGCAGTATTTT
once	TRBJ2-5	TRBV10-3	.	CAISEGQSTQYF	TGTGCCATCAGTGAGGGGCAGTCGACCCAGTACTTC
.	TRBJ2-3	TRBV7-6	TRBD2	CASSWGLAGSTDTQYF	TGTGCCAGCAGCTGGGGACTAGCGGGAAGCACAGATACGCAGTATTTT
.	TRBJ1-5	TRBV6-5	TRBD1	CASTTDRAQQPQHF	TGTGCCAGCACTACAGACAGGGCTCAACAGCCCCAGCATTTT
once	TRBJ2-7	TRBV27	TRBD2	CASSLGVAGAYEQYF	TGTGCCAGCAGTTTAGGAGTAGCGGGAGCCTACGAGCAGTACTTC
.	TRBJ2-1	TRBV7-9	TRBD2	CASTLRGGRPDEQFF	TGTGCCAGCACCCTTAGGGGCGGGAGGCCGGATGAGCAGTTCTTC
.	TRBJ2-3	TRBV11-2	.	CASSLDPGQADTQYF	TGTGCCAGCAGCTTAGACCCCGGACAAGCAGATACGCAGTATTTT
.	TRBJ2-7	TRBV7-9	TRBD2	CASSLVVTSGRGRGEQYF	TGTGCCAGCAGCTTAGTTGTGACTAGCGGGAGGGGTCGGGGCGAGCAGTACTTC
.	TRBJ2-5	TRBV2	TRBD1	CASNLQGETQYF	TGTGCCAGCAATCTACAGGGGGAGACCCAGTACTTC
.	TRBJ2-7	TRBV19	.	CASSDGQSPYEQYF	TGTGCCAGTAGTGATGGCCAGTCCCCTTACGAGCAGTACTTC